The 11 T cell receptor beta chains below all came from one sample that was sequenced in a study of blood T cell repertoires in COVID-19 (dated by TCRdb to 2019 to 2021). Library construction relied on the immunoSEQ multiplex PCR assay. TCRdb stores this immuneACCESS table with in-frame sequences only. Part of the clones is absent; in the studies checked, under half of the shortfall reflects unresolved V genes, and no reason is known for the rest. Present in this sample are 50,000 to 65,000 clones, about 81% of which were seen just once. The ten largest clones take up under 25% of the sample. Sequencing was carried out using peripheral blood. These receptors came from a woman aged 55-70 years with acute or convalescent COVID-19.

This clone has only a few counts. Being one base from a much bigger clone, this may be a read error. Other DNA sequences from this sample encode an identical CDR3 as well. The chain has TRBV6-5 and TRBJ1-3; tentative D call: TRBD1 (6 bases). Between the trimmed V and J ends, which lost 6 bases and 2 bases, there was a span of 8 bases. CDR1 is MNHEY and CDR2 is SVGAGI in the germline V gene. This CDR3 contains 13 residues. CDR3 nucleotide sequence: TGTGCCAGCAGGGCAGGGGCTGGAAACACCATATATTTT. Translation gives CASRAGAGNTIYF.

The rearrangement links TRBV5-1 to TRBJ1-3; D may be TRBD1 (5 bases). Germline loops: CDR1 SGHRS, CDR2 YFSETQ. This CDR3 spans 15 amino acids. V was cut by 4 bases and J by 0 bases, with 11 bases left in between. CDR3 amino acids: CASSPNRISGNTIYF. CDR3 nucleotide sequence: TGCGCCAGCAGCCCAAACAGGATCTCTGGAAACACCATATATTTT.

V is TRBV4-3 and J is TRBJ1-1; D is uncertain. The CDR3 has 15 residues. V lost 3 bases to trimming and J lost 5 bases, with 16 bases between them. Germline V lookup: CDR1 LGHNA, CDR2 YSLEER. Here the CDR3 DNA reads TGCGCCAGCAGCCAGACAAGAGGGAGGATGACTGAAGCTTTCTTT. Translated, it gives CASSQTRGRMTEAFF.

Only one count was recorded for this clone. The gene calls are TRBV5-1 and TRBJ2-1, with unresolved D. V was cut by 0 bases and J by 9 bases, with 7 bases left in between. Germline-derived CDR1 and CDR2 are SGHRS and YFSETQ. This CDR3 spans 12 amino acids. CDR3 loop: CASSLEEAEQFF. CDR3 nucleotides: TGCGCCAGCAGCTTGGAAGAGGCTGAGCAGTTCTTC.

This chain joins TRBV5-1 and TRBJ2-3, with TRBD1 identical over 8 bases. Germline CDR1 is SGHRS and CDR2 is YFSETQ. The CDR3 extends over 14 amino acids. Trimming took 4 bases from V and 6 from J; bases not matched to a gene: 7. The CDR3 DNA sequence: TGCGCCAGCAGCGAGGACAGGGTAGGGGATACGCAGTATTTT. Translation: CASSEDRVGDTQYF.

This chain uses TRBV6-5 with TRBJ1-1; D is ambiguous. V was trimmed by 6 bases and J by 1 base, leaving 9 bases between them. The CDR3 is made up of 13 amino acids. Germline V gene data show CDR1 as MNHEY and CDR2 as SVGAGI. CDR3 sequence (DNA): TGTGCCAGCAGCAATACAGCGAACACTGAAGCTTTCTTT. This translates into CASSNTANTEAFF.

The chain carries TRBV30 and TRBJ1-4; possible D gene TRBD1, 6 bases. In germline, CDR1 is GTSNPN, CDR2 SVGIG (reference sequence). The CDR3 runs 14 residues. Trimming stripped 4 bases from V and 8 bases from J, with 17 bases between. Written as DNA, the CDR3 is TGTGCCTGGAAGGAGAGGGGGATCGGCGAAAAACTGTTTTTT. It yields the protein CAWKERGIGEKLFF.

This clone appeared a few times. The chain combines TRBV27 with TRBJ1-5; D may be TRBD1 (5 bases). V was cut by 0 bases and J by 2 bases, with 5 bases left in between. The CDR3 has 14 residues. Germline lookup yields CDR1 MNHEY and CDR2 SMNVEV (reference sequence). This chain's CDR3 is CASSLSGGNQPQHF. As DNA, the CDR3 is TGTGCCAGCAGTTTATCAGGGGGCAATCAGCCCCAGCATTTT.

V gene TRBV4-1 combines with J gene TRBJ2-4, with a weak D call TRBD2 (5 bases). The germline V gene has CDR1 MGHRA and CDR2 YSYEKL. The length of the CDR3 is 18 residues. The V gene lost 1 base and the J gene lost 2 bases, with 18 bases spanning the gap. The CDR3 DNA follows: TGCGCCAGCAGCCAAGGAGCCAGCGGAGTTCTCCCCAAAAACATTCAGTACTTC. It is translated as CASSQGASGVLPKNIQYF.

V is TRBV12-3 or TRBV12-4 and J is TRBJ1-1, with D maybe TRBD1 (5 bases). The CDR3 runs 12 residues. The V end lost 5 bases, the J end lost 2 bases, and 6 bases lay between the germline ends. Written as DNA, the CDR3 is TGTGCCAGCAGTCGGACAAACACTGAAGCTTTCTTT. Its protein product is CASSRTNTEAFF.

This rearrangement joins TRBV10-2 to TRBJ1-1; TRBD1 matches 8 bases. J gave up 5 bases and V 2 bases, and 1 base lay outside the gene matches. Looked up from germline, CDR1 is WSHSY and CDR2 is SAAADI. This CDR3 has 13 amino acids. The CDR3 nucleotides are TGCGCCAGCAGTGAGACAGGGGGAACTGAAGCTTTCTTT. Its protein is CASSETGGTEAFF.